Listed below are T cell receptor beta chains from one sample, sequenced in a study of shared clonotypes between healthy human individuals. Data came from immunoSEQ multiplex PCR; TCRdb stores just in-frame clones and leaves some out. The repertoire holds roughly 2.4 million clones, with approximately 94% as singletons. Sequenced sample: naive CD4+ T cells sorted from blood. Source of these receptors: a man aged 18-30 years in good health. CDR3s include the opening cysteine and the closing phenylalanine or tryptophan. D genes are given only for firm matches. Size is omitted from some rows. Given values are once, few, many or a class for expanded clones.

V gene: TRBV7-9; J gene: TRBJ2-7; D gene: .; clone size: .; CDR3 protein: CASNKEGNEQYF; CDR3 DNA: TGTGCCAGCAATAAAGAAGGGAACGAGCAGTACTTC
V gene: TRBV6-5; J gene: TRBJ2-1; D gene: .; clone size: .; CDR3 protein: CASSRVGYNEQFF; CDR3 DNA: TGTGCCAGCAGCAGGGTGGGTTACAATGAGCAGTTCTTC
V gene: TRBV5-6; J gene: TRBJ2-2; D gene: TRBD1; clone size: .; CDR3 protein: CASSPGTVNTGELFF; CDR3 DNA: TGTGCCAGCAGCCCGGGGACAGTGAACACCGGGGAGCTGTTTTTT
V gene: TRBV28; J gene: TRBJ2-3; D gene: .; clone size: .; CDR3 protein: CASSPFPGSQSTDTQYF; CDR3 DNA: TGTGCCAGCAGCCCCTTTCCTGGATCACAATCCACAGATACGCAGTATTTT
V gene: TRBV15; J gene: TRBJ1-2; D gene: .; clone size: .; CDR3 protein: CATSREQGLGYTF; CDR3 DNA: TGTGCCACCAGCAGAGAGCAGGGGCTTGGCTACACCTTC
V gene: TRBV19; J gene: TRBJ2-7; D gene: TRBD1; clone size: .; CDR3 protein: CASSPNPGGEQYF; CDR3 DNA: TGTGCCAGTAGTCCCAACCCAGGGGGAGAGCAGTACTTC
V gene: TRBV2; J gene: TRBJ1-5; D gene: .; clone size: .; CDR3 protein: CASRGTGTFNQPQHF; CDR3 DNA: TGTGCCAGTAGGGGTACAGGGACATTCAATCAGCCCCAGCATTTT
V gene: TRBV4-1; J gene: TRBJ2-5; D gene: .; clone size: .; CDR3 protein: CASSQERTLALETQYF; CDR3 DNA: TGCGCCAGCAGCCAAGAGCGGACACTAGCTTTAGAGACCCAGTACTTC
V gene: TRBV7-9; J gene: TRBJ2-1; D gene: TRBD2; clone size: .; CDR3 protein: CASSLSGNEQFF; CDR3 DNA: TGTGCCAGCAGCTTAAGCGGGAACGAGCAGTTCTTC
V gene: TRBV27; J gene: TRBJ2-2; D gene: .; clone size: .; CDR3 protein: CASSFISGTGELFF; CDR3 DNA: TGTGCCAGCAGTTTTATCTCGGGCACCGGGGAGCTGTTTTTT
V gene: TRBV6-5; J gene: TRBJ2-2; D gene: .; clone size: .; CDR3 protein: CASSYSNSNTGELFF; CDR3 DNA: TGTGCCAGCAGTTACTCGAACAGTAACACCGGGGAGCTGTTTTTT
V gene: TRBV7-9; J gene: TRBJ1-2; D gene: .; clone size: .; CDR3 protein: CASRPMALPYGYTF; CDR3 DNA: TGTGCCAGCAGACCCATGGCCCTCCCATATGGCTACACCTTC
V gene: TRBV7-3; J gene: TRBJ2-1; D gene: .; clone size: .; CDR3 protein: CASSLNAAYNEQFF; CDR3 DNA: TGTGCCAGCAGCTTAAACGCGGCCTACAATGAGCAGTTCTTC
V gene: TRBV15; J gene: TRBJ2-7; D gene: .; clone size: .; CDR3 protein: CATSRRDAYEQYF; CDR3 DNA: TGTGCCACCAGCCGTAGGGACGCCTACGAGCAGTACTTC
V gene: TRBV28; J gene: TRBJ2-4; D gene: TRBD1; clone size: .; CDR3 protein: CASRDREDIQYF; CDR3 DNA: TGTGCCAGCCGGGACAGAGAGGACATTCAGTACTTC
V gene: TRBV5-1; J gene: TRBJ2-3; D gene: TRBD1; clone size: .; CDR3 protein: CASSLAQGRDTQYF; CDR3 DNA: TGCGCCAGCAGCTTGGCACAGGGGAGAGATACGCAGTATTTT
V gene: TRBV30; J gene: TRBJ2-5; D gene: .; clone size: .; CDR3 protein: CAWGALQETQYF; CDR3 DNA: TGTGCCTGGGGGGCTTTACAAGAGACCCAGTACTTC
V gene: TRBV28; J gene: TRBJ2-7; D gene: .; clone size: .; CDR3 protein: CASISGTPTYEQYF; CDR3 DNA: TGTGCCAGCATCTCGGGGACTCCGACGTACGAGCAGTACTTC
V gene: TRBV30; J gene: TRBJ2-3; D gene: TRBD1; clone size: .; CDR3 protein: CAWSAGQGSTDTQYF; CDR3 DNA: TGTGCCTGGAGTGCCGGACAGGGAAGCACAGATACGCAGTATTTT
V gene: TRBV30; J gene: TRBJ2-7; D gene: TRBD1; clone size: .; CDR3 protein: CAWSELDRGRNDEQYF; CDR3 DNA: TGTGCCTGGAGTGAATTAGACAGGGGGCGAAACGACGAGCAGTACTTC
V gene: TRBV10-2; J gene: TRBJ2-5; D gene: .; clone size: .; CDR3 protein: CASRKPGSQETQYF; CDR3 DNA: TGCGCCAGCAGGAAGCCAGGCTCCCAAGAGACCCAGTACTTC
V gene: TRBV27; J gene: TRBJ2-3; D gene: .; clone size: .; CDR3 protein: CASSHLYGNTDTQYF; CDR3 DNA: TGTGCCAGCAGTCACCTTTACGGGAACACAGATACGCAGTATTTT
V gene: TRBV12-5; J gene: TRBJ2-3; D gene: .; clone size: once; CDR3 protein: CASGLSATDTQYF; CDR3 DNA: TGTGCTAGTGGTTTGTCGGCCACAGATACGCAGTATTTT
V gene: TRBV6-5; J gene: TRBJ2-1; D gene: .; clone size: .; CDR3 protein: CASSYRGKDEQFF; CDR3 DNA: TGTGCCAGCAGTTACCGGGGGAAGGATGAGCAGTTCTTC
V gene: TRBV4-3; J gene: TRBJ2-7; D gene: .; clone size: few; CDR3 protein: CASSQTTWGEQYF; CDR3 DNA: TGCGCCAGCAGCCAGACAACTTGGGGCGAGCAGTACTTC
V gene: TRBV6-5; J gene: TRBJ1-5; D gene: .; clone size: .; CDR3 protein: CASSLDRYSNQPQHF; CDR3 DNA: TGTGCCAGCAGTCTGGACAGATATAGCAATCAGCCCCAGCATTTT
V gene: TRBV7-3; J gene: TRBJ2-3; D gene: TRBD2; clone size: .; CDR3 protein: CASSLAPLAGGGDTQYF; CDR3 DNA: TGTGCCAGCAGCTTGGCCCCACTAGCGGGGGGTGGTGATACGCAGTATTTT
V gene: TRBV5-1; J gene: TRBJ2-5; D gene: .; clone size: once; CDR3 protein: CASSFRIGVETQYF; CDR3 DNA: TGCGCCAGCAGCTTTCGTATAGGTGTAGAGACCCAGTACTTC
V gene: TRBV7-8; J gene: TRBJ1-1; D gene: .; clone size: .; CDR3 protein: CASSPGGRVNTEAFF; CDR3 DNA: TGTGCCAGCAGCCCCGGAGGAAGGGTGAACACTGAAGCTTTCTTT
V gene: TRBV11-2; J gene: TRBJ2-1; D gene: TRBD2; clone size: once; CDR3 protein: CASSSGLAGVRDSYNEQFF; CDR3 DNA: TGTGCCAGCAGCTCCGGACTAGCGGGAGTTAGGGACTCCTACAATGAGCAGTTCTTC
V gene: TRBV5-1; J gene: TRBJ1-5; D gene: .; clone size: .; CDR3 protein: CASSLDGLYSNQPQHF; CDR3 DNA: TGCGCCAGCAGCTTGGACGGGCTGTATAGCAATCAGCCCCAGCATTTT
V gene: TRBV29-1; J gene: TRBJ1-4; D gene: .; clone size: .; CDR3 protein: CSVTLTSEKLFF; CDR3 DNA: TGCAGCGTCACCCTCACAAGTGAAAAACTGTTTTTT
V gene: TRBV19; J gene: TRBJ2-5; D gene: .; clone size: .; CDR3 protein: CASGPTGQETQYF; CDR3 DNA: TGTGCCAGTGGCCCGACGGGGCAAGAGACCCAGTACTTC
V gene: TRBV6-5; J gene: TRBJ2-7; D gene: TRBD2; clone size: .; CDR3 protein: CASSYSWGGSYEQYF; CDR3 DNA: TGTGCCAGCAGTTACTCTTGGGGGGGTTCCTACGAGCAGTACTTC
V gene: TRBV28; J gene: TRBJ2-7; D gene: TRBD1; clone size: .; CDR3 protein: CASSPDRVTYEQYF; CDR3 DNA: TGTGCCAGCAGTCCGGACAGGGTCACCTACGAGCAGTACTTC
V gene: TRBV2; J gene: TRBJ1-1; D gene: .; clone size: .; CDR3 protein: CASSLTGNTEAFF; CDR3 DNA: TGTGCCAGCAGTCTCACGGGGAACACTGAAGCTTTCTTT
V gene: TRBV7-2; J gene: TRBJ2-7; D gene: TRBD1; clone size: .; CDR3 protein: CASSLGQGAYEQYF; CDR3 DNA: TGTGCCAGCAGCTTGGGGCAGGGGGCCTACGAGCAGTACTTC
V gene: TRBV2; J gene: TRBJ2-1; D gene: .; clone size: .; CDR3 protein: CASRLVNEQFF; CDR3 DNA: TGTGCCAGCAGACTAGTCAATGAGCAGTTCTTC
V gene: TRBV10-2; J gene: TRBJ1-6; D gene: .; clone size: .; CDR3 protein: CASSGVAGGNNSPLHF; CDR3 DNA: TGCGCCAGCAGTGGAGTTGCAGGAGGGAATAATTCACCCCTCCACTTT
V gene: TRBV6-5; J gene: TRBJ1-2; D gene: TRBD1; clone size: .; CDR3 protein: CASTRGVGYGYTF; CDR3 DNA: TGTGCCAGCACCAGGGGGGTTGGGTATGGCTACACCTTC
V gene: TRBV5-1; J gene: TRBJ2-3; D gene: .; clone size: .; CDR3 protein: CASSKGLITDTQYF; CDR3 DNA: TGCGCCAGCAGCAAGGGACTTATCACAGATACGCAGTATTTT
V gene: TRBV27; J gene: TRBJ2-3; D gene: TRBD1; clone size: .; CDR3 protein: CASSYLTGGIPDTQYF; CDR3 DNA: TGTGCCAGCAGCTACTTGACAGGGGGGATACCAGATACGCAGTATTTT
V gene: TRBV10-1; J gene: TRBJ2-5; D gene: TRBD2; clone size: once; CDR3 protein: CASQAGFRIHGRGTQYF; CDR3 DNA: TGCGCCAGCCAGGCTGGGTTTCGCATACATGGGAGGGGGACCCAGTACTTC
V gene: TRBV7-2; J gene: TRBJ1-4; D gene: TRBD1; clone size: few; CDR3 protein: CASSPDRATNEKLFF; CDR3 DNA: TGTGCCAGCAGCCCCGACAGGGCAACTAATGAAAAACTGTTTTTT
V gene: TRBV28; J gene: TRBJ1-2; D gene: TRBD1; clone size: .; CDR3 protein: CASSPHGQAYGYTF; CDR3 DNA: TGTGCCAGCAGCCCCCACGGACAGGCATATGGCTACACCTTC
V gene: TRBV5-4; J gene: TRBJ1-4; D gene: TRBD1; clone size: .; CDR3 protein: CASSLQGGKGEKLFF; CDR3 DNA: TGTGCCAGCAGCTTGCAGGGGGGGAAGGGTGAAAAACTGTTTTTT
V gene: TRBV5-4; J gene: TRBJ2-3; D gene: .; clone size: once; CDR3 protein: CASSLATLAPSTDTQYF; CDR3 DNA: TGTGCCAGCAGCTTGGCCACGCTAGCTCCCAGCACAGATACGCAGTATTTT
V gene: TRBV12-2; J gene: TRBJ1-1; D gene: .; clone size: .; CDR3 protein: CASRTRRGTGRMNTEAFF; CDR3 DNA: TGTGCAAGTCGCACACGACGGGGAACAGGGAGGATGAACACTGAAGCTTTCTTT
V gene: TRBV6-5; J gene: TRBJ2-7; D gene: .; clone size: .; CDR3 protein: CASSYGPNYEQYF; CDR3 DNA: TGTGCCAGCAGTTACGGGCCAAACTACGAGCAGTACTTC
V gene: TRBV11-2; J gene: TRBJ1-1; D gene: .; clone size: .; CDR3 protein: CASRTLSSGLLNTEAFF; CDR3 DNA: TGTGCCAGCAGGACCTTATCGTCAGGGTTACTGAACACTGAAGCTTTCTTT
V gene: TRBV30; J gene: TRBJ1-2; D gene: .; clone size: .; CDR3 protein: CAWRTSRGRYGYTF; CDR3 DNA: TGTGCCTGGAGGACCTCACGGGGGCGGTATGGCTACACCTTC
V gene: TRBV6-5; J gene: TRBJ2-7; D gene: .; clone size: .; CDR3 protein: CAVWGPPRNEQYF; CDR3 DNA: TGTGCCGTCTGGGGCCCTCCAAGGAACGAGCAGTACTTC
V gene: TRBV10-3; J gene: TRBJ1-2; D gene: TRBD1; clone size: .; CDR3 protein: CAISDTGQDHGYTF; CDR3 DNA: TGTGCCATCAGTGATACCGGACAGGATCATGGCTACACCTTC